This T cell receptor beta chain was sequenced during a study of blood T cell repertoires in COVID-19. Study-wide background: The United States, Italy and Spain supplied acute and convalescent COVID-19 samples. Sample material is recorded as cDNA or gDNA derived from T cells, B-cell-depleted T cells, or PBMCs.

Per the original methods: Researchers report that nucleated cell counts were estimated from reference gene primer amplification. The data were produced by immunoSEQ multiplex PCR, yet TCRdb's version contains in-frame clones alone and is incomplete. That table gives V, J and clone size, and the DNA gave D and trimming. The sample yields 150,000 to 200,000 clones, around 90% seen once. Germline-derived CDR1 and CDR2 are GTSNPN and SVGIG (reference sequence). Trimming cost V 5 bases and J 5 bases; bases outside gene matches: 9. This CDR3 is built from 13 residues. The clonotype was recovered from a man in his sixties with acute or convalescent COVID-19. This chain joins TRBV30 and TRBJ2-7; 7 positions agree with TRBD1. The specimen was peripheral blood. The CDR3 loop reads CAWARQGLNEQYF. CDR3 nucleotides: TGTGCCTGGGCACGACAGGGTCTGAACGAGCAGTACTTC.